The entry below describes one T cell receptor beta chain. The data were taken from a study of blood T cell repertoires in COVID-19. Some clones are missing from TCRdb's copy, which holds only in-frame ones; the method was immunoSEQ multiplex PCR. The sample has a few hundred thousand clones; 80% to 90% are singletons. The sequencing input was PBMCs or T cells enriched from blood (not recorded which). The clonotype originates from a man between 18 and 29 years old who had recovered from COVID-19.

CDR3 in amino acids: CASGETSYDTGELFF. The CDR3 nucleotides read TGTGCCAGCGGCGAGACTAGTTATGACACCGGGGAGCTGTTTTTT. This chain links TRBV2 with TRBJ2-2; tentative D call: TRBD2 (6 bases). The V end was cut by 8 bases, the J end by 3 bases, with 16 bases between. The CDR3 has 15 amino acids. Germline loops: CDR1 SNHLY, CDR2 FYNNEI.